Only one count was recorded for the clone carrying this TCR beta chain. TCRdb reanalysed the RT-PCR reads using MiXCR and keeps one entry per CDR3 protein. The top ten clones hold 3.6% of a sample with approximately 720,000 distinct CDR3 sequences, 11% to 15% of them seen once. The germline V gene has CDR1 LGHNA and CDR2 YSLEER. With 1 base removed from V and 2 bases from J, the gap between germline ends came to 15 bases. The CDR3 loop spans 16 amino acids. Sequences were obtained from memory CD4+ T cells from blood. The receptor was isolated from a female donor in good health, serving as a healthy control. The V gene is TRBV4-3, the J gene TRBJ2-7, with D possibly TRBD2 on 5 matching bases. The CDR3 region is CASSQGLWTAAYEQYF. CDR3 nucleotides: TGCGCCAGCAGCCAAGGTTTGTGGACTGCCGCCTACGAGCAGTACTTC.